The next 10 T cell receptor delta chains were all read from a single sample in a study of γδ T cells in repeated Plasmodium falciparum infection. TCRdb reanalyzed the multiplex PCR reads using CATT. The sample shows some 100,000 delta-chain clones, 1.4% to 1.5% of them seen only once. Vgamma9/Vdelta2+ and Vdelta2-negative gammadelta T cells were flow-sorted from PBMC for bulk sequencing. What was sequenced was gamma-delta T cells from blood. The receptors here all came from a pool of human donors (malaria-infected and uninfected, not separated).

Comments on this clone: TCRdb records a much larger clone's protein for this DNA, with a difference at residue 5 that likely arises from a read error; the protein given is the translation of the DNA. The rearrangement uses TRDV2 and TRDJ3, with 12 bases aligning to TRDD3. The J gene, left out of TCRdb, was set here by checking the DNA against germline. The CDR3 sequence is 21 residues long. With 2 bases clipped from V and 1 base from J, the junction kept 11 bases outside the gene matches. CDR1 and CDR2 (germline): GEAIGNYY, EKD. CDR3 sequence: CACDIGAAGGYGSWDTRQMFF. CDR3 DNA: TGTGCCTGTGACATCGGAGCTGCTGGGGGATACGGATCCTGGGACACCCGACAGATGTTTTTC.

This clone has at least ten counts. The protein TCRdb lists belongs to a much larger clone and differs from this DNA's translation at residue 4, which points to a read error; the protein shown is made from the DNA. CDR3 DNA: TGTGCCTGTGGCACGTTGGGGGATACCCGGGGACTCATCTTT. Protein product: CACGTLGDTRGLIF. The rearrangement links TRDV2 to TRDJ1, with 10 bases identical to TRDD3. TCRdb lists no J gene, so it was determined here by aligning the DNA to germline. CDR3 length: 14 amino acids. From germline, CDR1 is GEAIGNYY and CDR2 EKD. Trimming at V came to 5 bases and at J to 10 bases, leaving 12 bases not matched to a gene.

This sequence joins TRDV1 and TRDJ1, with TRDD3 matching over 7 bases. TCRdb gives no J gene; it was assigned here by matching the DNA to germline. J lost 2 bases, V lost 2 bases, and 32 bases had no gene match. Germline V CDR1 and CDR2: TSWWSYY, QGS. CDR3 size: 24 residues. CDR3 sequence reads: CALGEFCPPSRQPDWGLRTDKLIF. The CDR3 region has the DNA TGTGCTCTTGGGGAATTTTGCCCCCCCTCCCGCCAACCCGACTGGGGCCTGAGGACCGATAAACTCATCTTT.

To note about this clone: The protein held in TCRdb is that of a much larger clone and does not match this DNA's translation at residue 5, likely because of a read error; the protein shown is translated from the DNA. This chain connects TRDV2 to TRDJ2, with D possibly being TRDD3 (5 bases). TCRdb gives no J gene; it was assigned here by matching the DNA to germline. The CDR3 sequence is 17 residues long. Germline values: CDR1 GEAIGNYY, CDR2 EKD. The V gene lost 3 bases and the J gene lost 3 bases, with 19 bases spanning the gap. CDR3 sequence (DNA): TGTGCCTGTGACGCCGGCCCTCGGGGGGGGCTGACAGCACAACTCTTCTTT. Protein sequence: CACDAGPRGGLTAQLFF.

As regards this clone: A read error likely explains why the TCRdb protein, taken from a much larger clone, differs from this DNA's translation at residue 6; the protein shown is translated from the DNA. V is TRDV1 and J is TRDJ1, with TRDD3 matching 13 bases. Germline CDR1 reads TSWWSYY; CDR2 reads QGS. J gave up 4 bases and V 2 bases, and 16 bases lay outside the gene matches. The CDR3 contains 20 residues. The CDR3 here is CALGEVGKPILGDTGDKLIF. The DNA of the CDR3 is TGTGCTCTTGGGGAAGTAGGTAAACCCATACTGGGGGATACGGGCGATAAACTCATCTTT.

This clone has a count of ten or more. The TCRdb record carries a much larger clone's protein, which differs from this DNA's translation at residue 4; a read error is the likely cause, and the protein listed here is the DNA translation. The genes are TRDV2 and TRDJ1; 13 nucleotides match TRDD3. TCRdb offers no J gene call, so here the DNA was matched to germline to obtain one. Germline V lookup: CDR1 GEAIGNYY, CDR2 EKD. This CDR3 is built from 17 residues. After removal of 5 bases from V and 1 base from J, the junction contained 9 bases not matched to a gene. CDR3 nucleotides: TGTGCCTGTGGCAGCCTACTGGGGGATACGGGCACCGATAAACTCATCTTT. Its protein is CACGSLLGDTGTDKLIF.

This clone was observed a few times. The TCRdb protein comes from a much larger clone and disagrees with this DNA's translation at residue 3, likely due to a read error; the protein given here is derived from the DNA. The CDR3: CARDPIGMYTDKLIF. In DNA form, the CDR3 reads TGTGCCCGTGACCCTATCGGAATGTACACCGATAAACTCATCTTT. The rearrangement joins TRDV2 to TRDJ1, with D uncertain. Here the J gene came from matching the DNA to germline, since TCRdb omits it. Germline CDR1 is GEAIGNYY and CDR2 is EKD. CDR3 size: 15 residues.

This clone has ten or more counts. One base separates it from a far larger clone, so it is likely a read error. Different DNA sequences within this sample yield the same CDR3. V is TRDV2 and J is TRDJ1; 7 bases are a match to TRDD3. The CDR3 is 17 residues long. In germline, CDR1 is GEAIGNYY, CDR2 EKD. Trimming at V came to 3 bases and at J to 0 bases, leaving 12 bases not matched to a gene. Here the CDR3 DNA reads TGTGCCTGTGACCTTCTTGCTGGGGGCCCGTACACCGATAAACTCATCTTT. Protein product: CACDLLAGGPYTDKLIF.

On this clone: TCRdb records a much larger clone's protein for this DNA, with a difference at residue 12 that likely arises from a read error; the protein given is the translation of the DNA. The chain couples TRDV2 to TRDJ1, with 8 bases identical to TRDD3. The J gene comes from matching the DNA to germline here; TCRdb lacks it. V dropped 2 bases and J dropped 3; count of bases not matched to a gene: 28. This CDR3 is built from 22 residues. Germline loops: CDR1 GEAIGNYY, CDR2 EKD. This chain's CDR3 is CACDSLTGGDSTTLSVPDKLIF. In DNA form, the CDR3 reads TGTGCCTGTGACAGCCTGACTGGGGGGGACTCTACAACTCTCAGCGTACCCGATAAACTCATCTTT.

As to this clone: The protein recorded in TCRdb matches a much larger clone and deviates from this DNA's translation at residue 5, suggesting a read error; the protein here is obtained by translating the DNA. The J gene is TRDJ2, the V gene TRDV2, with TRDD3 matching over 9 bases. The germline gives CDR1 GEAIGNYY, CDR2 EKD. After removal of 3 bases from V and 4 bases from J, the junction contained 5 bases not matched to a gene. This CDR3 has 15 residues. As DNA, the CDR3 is TGTGCCTGTGACTCCCTGGGGGATCCGACAGCACAACTCTTCTTT. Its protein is CACDSLGDPTAQLFF.